This passage covers 27 T cell receptor beta chains from one sample sequenced in a study of OX40 agonist ivuxolimab in advanced cancers. Repertoires were generated with immunoSEQ multiplex PCR, while TCRdb's copy carries only in-frame clones and drops some. The table lists tens of thousands of clones, approximately 81% of them singletons. The sequences come from CD4+ or CD8+ T cells sorted from blood, collected in a trial of the OX40 agonist ivuxolimab. The receptors stem from an adult with an advanced solid tumor such as melanoma, head and neck, liver or kidney cancer.

This clone was observed a handful of times. The CDR3 nucleotides are TGCGCCAGCAGCCTGACTAGCGGGAGTCTCTATGAGCAGTTCTTC. The encoded protein is CASSLTSGSLYEQFF. The chain joins TRBV4-1 to TRBJ2-1; 12 bases fit TRBD2. V gave up 4 bases and J gave up 8 bases; unmatched junction bases: 6. The CDR3 extends over 15 amino acids. CDR1 and CDR2 from the germline V gene are MGHRA and YSYEKL.

The chain has TRBV11-3 and TRBJ1-1; D not certain. CDR1 is SGHNT, CDR2 YENEEA, per germline. The CDR3 length is 14 residues. With 4 bases removed from V and 0 bases from J, the gap between germline ends came to 9 bases. CDR3 in DNA: TGTGCCAGCAGCTCAGGACGGATGAACACTGAAGCTTTCTTT. Residues: CASSSGRMNTEAFF.

The chain recombines TRBV11-2 with TRBJ2-7; D is undetermined. V shed 1 base and J shed 1 base, with 8 bases lying between them. Germline-derived CDR1 and CDR2 are SGHAT and FQNNGV. CDR3 length: 14 amino acids. The CDR3 coding sequence is TGTGCCAGCAGCTTAGTTTCGGAGTCCTACGAGCAGTACTTC. Encoded protein: CASSLVSESYEQYF.

The rearrangement uses TRBV10-3 and TRBJ2-5; D gene unclear. The J call is in doubt because the DNA end fits TRBJ2-7 better. Per germline, CDR1 ENHRY and CDR2 SYGVKD. This CDR3 is 15 amino acids long. The CDR3 DNA follows: TGTGCCATCAGTGAGTCAAGGGATAGCTCCTACGAGCAGTACTTC. This codes for CAISESRDSSYEQYF.

This clone was seen just once. The V gene is TRBV5-1, the J gene TRBJ1-6; the D gene is possibly TRBD1 (5 bases). CDR3 length equals 15 residues. Germline loops: CDR1 SGHRS, CDR2 YFSETQ. V lost 0 bases, J lost 8 bases, and 12 bases lay in between. CDR3 nucleotide sequence: TGCGCCAGCAGCTTGGCCGGGGGGGATGATTCACCCCTCCACTTT. This codes for CASSLAGGDDSPLHF.

The V and J genes are TRBV7-9 and TRBJ2-2; D is perhaps TRBD1 (5 bases). CDR3 size: 14 residues. Germline-derived CDR1 and CDR2 are SEHNR and FQNEAQ (reference sequence). V shed 2 bases and J shed 3 bases, with 7 bases lying between them. The CDR3 nucleotides are TGTGCCAGCAGCTTAACAGGCGACACCGGGGAGCTGTTTTTT. Its protein product is CASSLTGDTGELFF.

The chain combines TRBV28 with TRBJ2-7; 9 nucleotides match TRBD1. Germline CDR1 reads MDHEN; CDR2 reads SYDVKM. Trimming cost V 6 bases and J 6 bases; bases outside gene matches: 12. The CDR3 has 15 amino acids. The DNA for the CDR3 is TGTGCCAGCAGACGCGCCGGGACAGGGTTTATCGAGCAGTACGTC. Its protein product is CASRRAGTGFIEQYV.

This clone was recorded once. The chain joins TRBV9 to TRBJ2-2; TRBD2 matches at 10 bases. The V segment lost 3 bases and the J segment 7 bases; nucleotides outside the gene matches: 9. The length of the CDR3 is 16 residues. Per germline, CDR1 SGDLS and CDR2 YYNGEE. The CDR3 reads CASSAYPGLANGELFF. CDR3 nucleotide sequence: TGTGCCAGCAGCGCCTATCCGGGACTAGCGAACGGGGAGCTGTTTTTT.

V gene TRBV25-1 combines with J gene TRBJ1-2, with a possible D match to TRBD1 (5 bases). CDR1 MGHDK and CDR2 SYGVNS come from the germline V gene. There are 14 residues in the CDR3. Between the trimmed V and J ends, which lost 3 bases and 5 bases, there was a span of 13 bases. The CDR3 coding sequence is TGTGCCAGCAGTGACAGGGAGGAAATTTATGGCTACACCTTC. This gives the protein CASSDREEIYGYTF.

The gene calls are TRBV13 and TRBJ2-1, with 8 bases matching TRBD1. The CDR3 sequence is 15 residues long. V shed 0 bases and J 8 bases; nucleotides not matched to a gene: 6. CDR1 and CDR2 from the germline V gene are PRHDT and FYEKMQ (reference sequence). This CDR3 reads CASSLGGRGLYEQFF. In nucleotides, the CDR3 is TGTGCCAGCAGCTTAGGTGGCAGGGGGCTATATGAGCAGTTCTTC.

The chain couples TRBV9 to TRBJ2-1; tentatively, D is TRBD1 or TRBD2 (5 bases each). CDR3 length: 15 residues. Trimming took off 2 bases at V and 6 bases at J, with 15 bases between the two ends. Per germline, CDR1 SGDLS and CDR2 YYNGEE. CDR3 bases: TGTGCCAGCAGCGTTGGGGGTTCCCTCCCCAATGAGCAGTTCTTC. Translated, it gives CASSVGGSLPNEQFF. Full variable domain (remainder filled in from reference TRBV9 and TRBJ2-1): DSGVTQTPKHLITATGQRVTLRCSPRSGDLSVYWYQQSLDQGLQFLIQYYNGEERAKGNILERFSAQQFPDLHSELNLSSLELGDSALYFCASSVGGSLPNEQFFGPGTRLTVL.

The chain carries TRBV7-3 and TRBJ2-1; D might be TRBD1 (5 bases). Deletions cut 2 bases from V and 4 bases from J, with 18 bases between. The CDR3 contains 17 residues. Looked up from germline, CDR1 is SGHTA and CDR2 is FQGTGA. The CDR3, as DNA: TGTGCCAGCAGCTTAGGGGCCCCGACCCACGGGTACAATGAGCAGTTCTTC. It is translated as CASSLGAPTHGYNEQFF.

The sample holds a few counts of this clone. The chain uses TRBV2 and TRBJ1-1, with 7 bases matching TRBD1. Germline values: CDR1 SNHLY, CDR2 FYNNEI. J lost 0 bases, V lost 5 bases, and 3 bases had no gene match. The CDR3 extends over 14 amino acids. The CDR3 region is CASSRQGMNTEAFF. The CDR3, as DNA: TGTGCCAGCAGTAGACAGGGTATGAACACTGAAGCTTTCTTT.

The chain recombines TRBV30 with TRBJ1-1; D is ambiguous. This CDR3 has 12 residues. CDR1 GTSNPN and CDR2 SVGIG come from the germline V gene (reference sequence). Trimming removed 7 bases at V and 0 bases at J, with 9 bases between. The CDR3 DNA follows: TGTGCCTCCGGCCGAGTGAACACTGAAGCTTTCTTT. The encoded protein is CASGRVNTEAFF. The full variable domain, in which reference TRBV30 and TRBJ1-1 provide the parts outside the CDR3, is SQTIHQWPATLVQPVGSPLSLECTVEGTSNPNLYWYRQAAGRGLQLLFYSVGIGQISSEVPQNLSASRPQDRQFILSSKKLLLSDSGFYLCASGRVNTEAFFGQGTRLTVV.

This clone is a singleton in its sample. V usage is TRBV5-1 and J usage is TRBJ2-1; 9 positions agree with TRBD2. The V segment lost 0 bases and the J segment 10 bases; nucleotides outside the gene matches: 11. Germline-derived CDR1 and CDR2 are SGHRS and YFSETQ. The CDR3 has 16 residues. For the CDR3, the DNA is TGCGCCAGCAGCTTGGCCCCTAGCGGGATCTCGGGAGAGCAGTTCTTC. It is translated as CASSLAPSGISGEQFF.

The chain couples TRBV6-1 to TRBJ2-5; tentative D call: TRBD2 (6 bases). The CDR3 contains 13 residues. CDR1 is MNHNS, CDR2 SASEGT, per germline. The V gene lost 6 bases and the J gene lost 5 bases, with 13 bases spanning the gap. The CDR3 sequence: CASSVEEGETQYF. The CDR3 DNA follows: TGTGCCAGCAGCGTGGAGGAGGGGGAGACCCAGTACTTC.

The chain employs TRBV2 and TRBJ2-1; 8 nucleotides agree with TRBD1. J was trimmed by 4 bases and V by 6 bases; bases with no gene match: 8. This CDR3 comprises 15 residues. Germline V CDR1 and CDR2: SNHLY, FYNNEI. In nucleotides, the CDR3 is TGTGCCAGCAGCGTCGACAGGGGATGGTACAATGAGCAGTTCTTC. Protein product: CASSVDRGWYNEQFF.

This clone was picked up a small number of times. The chain has TRBV5-5 and TRBJ2-1; D may be TRBD2 (6 bases). CDR1 and CDR2 from the germline V gene are SGHKS and YYEKEE (reference sequence). The CDR3 runs to 16 residues. The V end lost 0 bases, the J end lost 4 bases, and 14 bases lay between the germline ends. CDR3 in amino acids: CASSLGSWDSYNEQFF. The CDR3, as DNA: TGTGCCAGCAGCTTGGGCAGTTGGGACTCTTACAATGAGCAGTTCTTC.

This clone was picked up a small number of times. This rearrangement joins TRBV2 to TRBJ2-1; 7 bases are a match to TRBD2. V lost 8 bases to trimming and J lost 9 bases; unmatched junction nucleotides: 22. The length of the CDR3 is 17 residues. The germline gives CDR1 SNHLY, CDR2 FYNNEI. The CDR3 sequence: CASLSPRAGRGVGEQFF. The CDR3 DNA follows: TGTGCCAGCCTCTCCCCCCGAGCAGGACGGGGGGTAGGTGAGCAGTTCTTC. The whole variable domain, remainder taken from reference TRBV2 and TRBJ2-1, is EPEVTQTPSHQVTQMGQEVILRCVPISNHLYFYWYRQILGQKVEFLVSFYNNEISEKSEIFDDQFSVERPDGSNFTLKIRSTKLEDSAMYFCASLSPRAGRGVGEQFFGPGTRLTVL.

A few counts support this clone. J is TRBJ1-5 and V is TRBV7-2, with TRBD1 matching 8 bases. Germline trimming cut 1 base from V and 2 bases from J; bases unmatched to any gene: 1. Looked up from germline, CDR1 is SGHTA and CDR2 is FQGNSA. This CDR3 is built from 15 residues. The CDR3: CASSLVTGGNQPQHF. As DNA, the CDR3 is TGTGCCAGCAGCTTAGTGACAGGGGGCAATCAGCCCCAGCATTTT.

The rearrangement links TRBV6-5 to TRBJ2-1, with 8 bases lining up with TRBD2. Germline V gene sequence: CDR1 MNHEY, CDR2 SVGAGI. The junction had 4 bases not matched to a gene; V was cut back by 2 bases and J by 1 base. The CDR3 runs 16 residues. The CDR3 nucleotides read TGTGCCAGCAGTTACATGGCGGGAGGTTCCTACAATGAGCAGTTCTTC. This translates into CASSYMAGGSYNEQFF.

V is TRBV25-1 and J is TRBJ2-2; tentatively, D is TRBD1 (5 bases). The CDR3 extends over 14 amino acids. Germline values: CDR1 MGHDK, CDR2 SYGVNS. Trimming removed 5 bases at V and 2 bases at J, with 9 bases between. In DNA, the CDR3 is TGTGCCAGCAGTCCAAGGGGAAACACCGGGGAGCTGTTTTTT. It translates to CASSPRGNTGELFF.

The CDR3 region is CASSLPGLGLYNEQFF. CDR3 DNA: TGTGCCAGCAGCCTACCGGGACTAGGGCTCTACAATGAGCAGTTCTTC. The J gene is TRBJ2-1, the V gene TRBV5-6; 8 positions agree with TRBD2. The V and J ends lost 4 bases and 3 bases, in that order; junction bases with no gene match: 9. The CDR3 sequence is 16 residues long. Looked up from germline, CDR1 is SGHDT and CDR2 is YYEEEE.

This clone was counted once. V is TRBV18 and J is TRBJ2-2; 7 bases match TRBD2. The CDR3 consists of 13 residues. CDR1 and CDR2 (germline): KGHSH, LQKENI. With 8 bases clipped from V and 4 bases from J, the junction kept 4 bases outside the gene matches. The chain's CDR3 is CASGTTLTGELFF. CDR3 bases: TGTGCCAGCGGGACTACACTCACCGGGGAGCTGTTTTTT.

The genes are TRBV19 and TRBJ1-3, with 7 bases matching TRBD1. There are 18 residues in the CDR3. Germline V gene sequence: CDR1 LNHDA, CDR2 SQIVND (reference sequence). Trimming at V came to 8 bases and at J to 3 bases, leaving 19 bases not matched to a gene. The DNA for the CDR3 is TGTGCCAGTGGGGACAGTATAGACCCTGGACGGGGTGGAAACACCATATATTTT. It yields the protein CASGDSIDPGRGGNTIYF.

In nucleotides, the CDR3 is TGTGCCAGCAGCTTGGGGGGGTACTACGAGCAGTACGTC. Residues: CASSLGGYYEQYV. The rearrangement joins TRBV5-5 to TRBJ2-7; the D call may be TRBD1 or TRBD2 (5 bases each). This CDR3 has 13 amino acids. The V gene lost 0 bases and the J gene lost 3 bases, with 7 bases spanning the gap. CDR1 and CDR2 (germline): SGHKS, YYEKEE (reference sequence).

The chain carries TRBV19 and TRBJ2-3; D is unresolved. Trimming pared 1 base from V and 2 bases from J, leaving 7 bases between. This CDR3 contains 14 residues. Germline CDR1 and CDR2: LNHDA and SQIVND (reference sequence). The CDR3 loop is CASSIVAPTDTQYF. CDR3 nucleotides: TGTGCCAGTAGTATAGTCGCCCCCACAGATACGCAGTATTTT.